The present T cell receptor (beta chain) was sequenced within a study of blood T cell repertoires in COVID-19. In the study overall: Spain, Italy and the United States supplied samples that represented acute and convalescent COVID-19.

With V trimmed by 4 bases and J by 1 base, 4 bases remained unmatched. The germline CDR1 and CDR2 sequences are KGHDR and SFDVKD. The CDR3 loop spans 18 amino acids. Profiled with immunoSEQ multiplex PCR; TCRdb holds only in-frame clones, not every one. The data contain over 200,000 clones, roughly 87% of them singletons. V and J are TRBV24-1 and TRBJ2-3, with 16 bases identical to TRBD2. Specimen: PBMCs or T cells enriched from blood (not recorded which). This receptor was taken from a man aged 18-30 years with acute COVID-19. CDR3 bases: TGTGCCACCAGTGACGACGGGACTAGCGGGAGGGGCACAGATACGCAGTATTTT. The encoded protein is CATSDDGTSGRGTDTQYF.